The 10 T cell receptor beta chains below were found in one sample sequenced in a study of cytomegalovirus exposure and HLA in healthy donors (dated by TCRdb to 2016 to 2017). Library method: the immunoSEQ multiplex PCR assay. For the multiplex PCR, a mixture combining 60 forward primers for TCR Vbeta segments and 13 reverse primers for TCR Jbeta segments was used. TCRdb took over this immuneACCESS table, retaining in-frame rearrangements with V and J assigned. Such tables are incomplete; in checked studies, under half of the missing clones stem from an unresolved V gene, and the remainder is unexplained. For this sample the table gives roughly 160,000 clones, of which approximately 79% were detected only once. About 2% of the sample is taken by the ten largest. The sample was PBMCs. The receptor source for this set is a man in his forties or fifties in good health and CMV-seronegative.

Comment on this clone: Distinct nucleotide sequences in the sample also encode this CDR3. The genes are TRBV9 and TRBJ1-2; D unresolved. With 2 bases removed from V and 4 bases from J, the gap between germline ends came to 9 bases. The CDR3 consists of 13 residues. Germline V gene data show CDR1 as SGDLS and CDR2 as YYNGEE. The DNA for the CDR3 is TGTGCCAGCAGCGTGGGCGTCGGCTATGGCTACACCTTC. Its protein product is CASSVGVGYGYTF.

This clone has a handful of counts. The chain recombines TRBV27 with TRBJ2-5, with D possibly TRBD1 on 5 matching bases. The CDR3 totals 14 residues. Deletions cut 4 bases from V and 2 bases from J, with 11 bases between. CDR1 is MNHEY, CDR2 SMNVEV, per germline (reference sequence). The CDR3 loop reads CASSYRQTQETQYF. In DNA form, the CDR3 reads TGTGCCAGCAGTTACCGACAGACTCAAGAGACCCAGTACTTC.

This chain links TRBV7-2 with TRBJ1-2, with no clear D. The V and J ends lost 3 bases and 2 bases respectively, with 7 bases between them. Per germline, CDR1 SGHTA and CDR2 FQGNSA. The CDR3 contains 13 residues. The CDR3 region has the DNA TGTGCCAGCAGCTTCCCAGTCAACTATGGCTACACCTTC. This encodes CASSFPVNYGYTF. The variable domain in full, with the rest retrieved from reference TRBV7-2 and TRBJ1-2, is GAGVSQSPSNKVTEKGKDVELRCDPISGHTALYWYRQSLGQGLEFLIYFQGNSAPDKSGLPSDRFSAERTGGSVSTLTIQRTQQEDSAVYLCASSFPVNYGYTFGSGTRLTVV.

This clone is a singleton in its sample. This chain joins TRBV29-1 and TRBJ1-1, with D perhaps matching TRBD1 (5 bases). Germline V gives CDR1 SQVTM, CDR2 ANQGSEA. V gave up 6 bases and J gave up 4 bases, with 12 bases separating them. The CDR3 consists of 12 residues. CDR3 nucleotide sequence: TGCAGCGTCCGCAGGGATTTCACTGAAGCTTTCTTT. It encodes CSVRRDFTEAFF.

CDR3 sequence (DNA): TGTGCCAGTAGTCGCCACAGACTAGCGGGAGAGAATGAGCAGTTCTTC. This gives the protein CASSRHRLAGENEQFF. The V gene is TRBV19, the J gene TRBJ2-1; the match to TRBD2 covers 12 bases. The CDR3 contains 16 residues. The germline gives CDR1 LNHDA, CDR2 SQIVND (reference sequence). J gave up 7 bases and V 5 bases, and 9 bases lay outside the gene matches.

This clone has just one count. CDR3 sequence (DNA): TGTGCCAGCAGCTCTCGGACTAGCGGCTCCTACGAGCAGTACTTC. Amino acid sequence: CASSSRTSGSYEQYF. The chain combines TRBV13 with TRBJ2-7; 10 nucleotides agree with TRBD2. J gave up 0 bases and V 4 bases, and 3 bases lay outside the gene matches. The CDR3 spans 15 residues. CDR1 PRHDT and CDR2 FYEKMQ come from the germline V gene (reference sequence).

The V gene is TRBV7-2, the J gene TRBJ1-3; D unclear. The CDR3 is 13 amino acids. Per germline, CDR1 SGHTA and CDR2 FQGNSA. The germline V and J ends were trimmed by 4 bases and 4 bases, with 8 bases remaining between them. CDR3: CASSSETGNTIYF. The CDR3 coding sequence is TGTGCCAGCAGCTCAGAAACAGGAAACACCATATATTTT.

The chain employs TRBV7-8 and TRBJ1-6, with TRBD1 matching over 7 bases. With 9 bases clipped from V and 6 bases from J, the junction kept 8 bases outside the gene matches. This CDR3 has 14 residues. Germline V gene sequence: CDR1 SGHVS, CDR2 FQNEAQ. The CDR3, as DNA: TGTGCCAGTTACAGGGGAGGCATTAATTCACCCCTCCACTTT. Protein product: CASYRGGINSPLHF. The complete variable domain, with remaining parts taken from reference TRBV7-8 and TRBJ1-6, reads GAGVSQSPRYKVAKRGQDVALRCDPISGHVSLFWYQQALGQGPEFLTYFQNEAQLDKSGLPSDRFFAERPEGSVSTLKIQRTQQEDSAVYLCASYRGGINSPLHFGNGTRLTVT.

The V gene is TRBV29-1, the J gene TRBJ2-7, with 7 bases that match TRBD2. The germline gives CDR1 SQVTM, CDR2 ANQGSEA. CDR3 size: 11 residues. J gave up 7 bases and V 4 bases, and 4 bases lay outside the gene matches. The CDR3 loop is CSVVWGLEQYF. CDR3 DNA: TGCAGCGTTGTTTGGGGACTAGAGCAGTACTTC.

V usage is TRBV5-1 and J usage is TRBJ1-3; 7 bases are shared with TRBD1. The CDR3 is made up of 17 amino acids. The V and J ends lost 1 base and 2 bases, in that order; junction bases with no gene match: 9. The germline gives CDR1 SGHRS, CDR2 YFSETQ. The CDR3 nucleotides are TGCGCCAGCAGCTTGTCGTTCGGCAGGGGGGCTGGAAACACCATATATTTT. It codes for CASSLSFGRGAGNTIYF.